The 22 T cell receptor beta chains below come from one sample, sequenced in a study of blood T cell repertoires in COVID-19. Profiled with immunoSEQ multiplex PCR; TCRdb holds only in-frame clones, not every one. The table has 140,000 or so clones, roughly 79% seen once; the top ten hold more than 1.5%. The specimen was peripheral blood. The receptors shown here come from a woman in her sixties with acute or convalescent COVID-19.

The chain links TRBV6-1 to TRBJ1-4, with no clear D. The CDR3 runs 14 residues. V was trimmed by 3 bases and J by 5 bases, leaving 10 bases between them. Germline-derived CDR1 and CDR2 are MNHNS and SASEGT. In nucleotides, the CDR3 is TGTGCCAGCAGTGACCCCCGGGGAAATGAAAAACTGTTTTTT. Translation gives CASSDPRGNEKLFF.

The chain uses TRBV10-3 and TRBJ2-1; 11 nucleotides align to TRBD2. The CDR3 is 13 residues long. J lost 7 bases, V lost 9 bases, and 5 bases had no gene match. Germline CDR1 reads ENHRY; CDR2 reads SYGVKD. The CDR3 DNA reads TGTGCCATACTAGCGGGAGTTACTAATGAGCAGTTCTTC. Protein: CAILAGVTNEQFF.

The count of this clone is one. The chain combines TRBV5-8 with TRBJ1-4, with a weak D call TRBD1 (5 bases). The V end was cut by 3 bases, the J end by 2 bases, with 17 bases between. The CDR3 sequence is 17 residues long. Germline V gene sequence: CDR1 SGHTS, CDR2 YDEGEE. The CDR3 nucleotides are TGTGCCAGCAGCTGGAACCCAGGGTACGGGACTAATGAAAAACTGTTTTTT. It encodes CASSWNPGYGTNEKLFF.

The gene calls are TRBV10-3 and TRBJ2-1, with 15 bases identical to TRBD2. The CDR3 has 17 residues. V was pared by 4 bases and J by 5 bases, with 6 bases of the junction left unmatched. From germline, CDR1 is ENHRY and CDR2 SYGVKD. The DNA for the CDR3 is TGTGCCATCAGTGCGGGACTAGCGGGAGGCCCCCACAATGAGCAGTTCTTC. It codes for CAISAGLAGGPHNEQFF.

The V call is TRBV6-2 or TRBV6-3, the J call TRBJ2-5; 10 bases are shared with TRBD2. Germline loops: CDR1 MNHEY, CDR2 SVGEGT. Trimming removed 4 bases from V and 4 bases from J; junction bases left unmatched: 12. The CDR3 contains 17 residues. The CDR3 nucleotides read TGTGCCAGCAGTTTCTCCATAAGCGGGAGGGCCGGAGAGACCCAGTACTTC. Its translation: CASSFSISGRAGETQYF.

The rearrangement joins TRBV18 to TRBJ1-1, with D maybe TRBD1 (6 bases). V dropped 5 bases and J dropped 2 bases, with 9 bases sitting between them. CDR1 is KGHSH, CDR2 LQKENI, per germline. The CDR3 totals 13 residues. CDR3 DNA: TGTGCCAGCTCAGGGGGCCAAAACACTGAAGCTTTCTTT. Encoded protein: CASSGGQNTEAFF. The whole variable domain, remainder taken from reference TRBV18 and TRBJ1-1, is NAGVMQNPRHLVRRRGQEARLRCSPMKGHSHVYWYRQLPEEGLKFMVYLQKENIIDESGMPKERFSAEFPKEGPSILRIQQVVRGDSAAYFCASSGGQNTEAFFGQGTRLTVV.

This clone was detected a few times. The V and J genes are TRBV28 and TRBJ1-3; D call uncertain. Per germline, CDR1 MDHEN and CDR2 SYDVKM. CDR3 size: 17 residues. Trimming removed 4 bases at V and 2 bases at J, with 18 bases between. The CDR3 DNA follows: TGTGCCAGCAGTTCACGCCCCGGGAGGATCACTGGAAACACCATATATTTT. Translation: CASSSRPGRITGNTIYF.

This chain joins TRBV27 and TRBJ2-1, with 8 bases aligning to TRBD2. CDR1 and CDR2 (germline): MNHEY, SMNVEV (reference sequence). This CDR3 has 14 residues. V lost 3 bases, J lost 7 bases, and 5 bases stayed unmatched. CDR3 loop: CASSFSGGLNEQFF. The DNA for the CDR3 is TGTGCCAGCAGTTTTTCGGGAGGGCTGAATGAGCAGTTCTTC.

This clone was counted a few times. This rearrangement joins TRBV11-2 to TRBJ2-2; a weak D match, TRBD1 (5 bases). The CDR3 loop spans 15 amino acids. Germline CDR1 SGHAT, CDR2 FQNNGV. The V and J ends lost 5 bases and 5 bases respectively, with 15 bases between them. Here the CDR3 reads CASSLRAGKTGELFF. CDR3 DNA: TGTGCCAGCAGCCTCAGGGCAGGGAAGACCGGGGAGCTGTTTTTT. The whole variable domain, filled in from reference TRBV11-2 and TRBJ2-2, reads EAGVAQSPRYKIIEKRQSVAFWCNPISGHATLYWYQQILGQGPKLLIQFQNNGVVDDSQLPKDRFSAERLKGVDSTLKIQPAKLEDSAVYLCASSLRAGKTGELFFGEGSRLTVL.

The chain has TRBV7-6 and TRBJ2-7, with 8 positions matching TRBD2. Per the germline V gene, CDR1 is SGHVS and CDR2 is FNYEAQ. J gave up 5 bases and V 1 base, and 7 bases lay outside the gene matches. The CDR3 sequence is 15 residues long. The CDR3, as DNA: TGTGCCAGCAGCTTAGATCGCGGGAGGTTCAACGAGCAGTACTTC. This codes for CASSLDRGRFNEQYF.

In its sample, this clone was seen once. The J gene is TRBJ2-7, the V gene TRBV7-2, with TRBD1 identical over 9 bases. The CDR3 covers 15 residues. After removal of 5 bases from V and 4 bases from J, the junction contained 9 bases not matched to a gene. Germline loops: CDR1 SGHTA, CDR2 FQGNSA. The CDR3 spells CASSLPGQGSYEQYF. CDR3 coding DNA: TGTGCCAGCAGCCTTCCGGGACAGGGATCTTACGAGCAGTACTTC.

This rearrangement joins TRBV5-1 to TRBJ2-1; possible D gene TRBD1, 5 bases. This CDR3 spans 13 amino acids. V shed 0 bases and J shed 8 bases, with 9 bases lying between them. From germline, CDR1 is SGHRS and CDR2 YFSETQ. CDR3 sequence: CASSLGGAYEQFF. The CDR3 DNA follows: TGCGCCAGCAGCTTGGGTGGGGCTTATGAGCAGTTCTTC. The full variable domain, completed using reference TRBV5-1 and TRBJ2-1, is KAGVTQTPRYLIKTRGQQVTLSCSPISGHRSVSWYQQTPGQGLQFLFEYFSETQRNKGNFPGRFSGRQFSNSRSEMNVSTLELGDSALYLCASSLGGAYEQFFGPGTRLTVL.

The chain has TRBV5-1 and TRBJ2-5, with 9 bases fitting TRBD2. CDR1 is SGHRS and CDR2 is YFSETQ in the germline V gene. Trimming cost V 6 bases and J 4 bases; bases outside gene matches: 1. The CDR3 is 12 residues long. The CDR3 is CASKLAGETQYF. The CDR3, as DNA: TGCGCCAGCAAACTAGCGGGAGAGACCCAGTACTTC.

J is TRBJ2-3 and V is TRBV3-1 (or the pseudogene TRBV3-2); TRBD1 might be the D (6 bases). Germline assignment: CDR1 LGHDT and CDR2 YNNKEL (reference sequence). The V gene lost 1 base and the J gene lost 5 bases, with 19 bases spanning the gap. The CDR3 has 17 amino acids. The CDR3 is CASSQGPGQRDEDTQYF. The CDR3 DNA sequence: TGTGCCAGCAGCCAAGGTCCGGGACAAAGAGACGAAGATACGCAGTATTTT.

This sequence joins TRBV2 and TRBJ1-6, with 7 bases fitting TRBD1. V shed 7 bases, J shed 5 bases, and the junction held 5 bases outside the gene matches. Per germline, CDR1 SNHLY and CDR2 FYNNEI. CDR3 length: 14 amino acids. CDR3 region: CASKDRRDNSPLHF. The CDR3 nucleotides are TGTGCCAGCAAGGACAGGAGAGATAATTCACCCCTCCACTTT. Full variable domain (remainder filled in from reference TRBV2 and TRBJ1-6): EPEVTQTPSHQVTQMGQEVILRCVPISNHLYFYWYRQILGQKVEFLVSFYNNEISEKSEIFDDQFSVERPDGSNFTLKIRSTKLEDSAMYFCASKDRRDNSPLHFGNGTRLTVT.

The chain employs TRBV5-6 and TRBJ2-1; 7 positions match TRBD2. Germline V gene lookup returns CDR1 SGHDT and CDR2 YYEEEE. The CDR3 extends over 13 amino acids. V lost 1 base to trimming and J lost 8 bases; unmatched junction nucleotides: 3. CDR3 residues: CASSLQGGDEQFF. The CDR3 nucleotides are TGTGCCAGCAGCTTGCAGGGAGGGGATGAGCAGTTCTTC.

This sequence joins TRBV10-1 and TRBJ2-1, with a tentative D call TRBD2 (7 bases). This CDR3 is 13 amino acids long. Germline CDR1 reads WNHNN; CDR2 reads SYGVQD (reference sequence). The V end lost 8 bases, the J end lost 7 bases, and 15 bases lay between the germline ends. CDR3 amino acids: CASGGARRNEQFF. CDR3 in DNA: TGCGCCAGCGGGGGGGCGCGTCGGAATGAGCAGTTCTTC.

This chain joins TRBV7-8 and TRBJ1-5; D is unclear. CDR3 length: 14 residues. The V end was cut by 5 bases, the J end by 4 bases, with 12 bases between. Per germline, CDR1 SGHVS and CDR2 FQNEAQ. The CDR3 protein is CASSNRDMNQPQHF. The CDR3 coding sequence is TGTGCCAGCAGCAACCGGGATATGAATCAGCCCCAGCATTTT.

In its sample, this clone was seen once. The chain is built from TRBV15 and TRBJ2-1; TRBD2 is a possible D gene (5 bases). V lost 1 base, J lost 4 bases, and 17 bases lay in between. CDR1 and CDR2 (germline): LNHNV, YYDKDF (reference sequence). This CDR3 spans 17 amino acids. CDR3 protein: CATSRGLVGEPYNEQFF. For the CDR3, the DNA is TGTGCCACCAGCAGAGGCCTAGTCGGGGAACCATACAATGAGCAGTTCTTC.

Here the CDR3 reads CAWSILRGTDTQYF. CDR3 bases: TGTGCCTGGAGTATCCTAAGGGGGACAGATACGCAGTATTTT. The chain links TRBV30 to TRBJ2-3, with a possible D match to TRBD1 (6 bases). Germline V gene lookup returns CDR1 GTSNPN and CDR2 SVGIG (reference sequence). Trimming shortened V by 2 bases and J by 3 bases, and 12 bases separated the two germline ends. This CDR3 has 14 amino acids.

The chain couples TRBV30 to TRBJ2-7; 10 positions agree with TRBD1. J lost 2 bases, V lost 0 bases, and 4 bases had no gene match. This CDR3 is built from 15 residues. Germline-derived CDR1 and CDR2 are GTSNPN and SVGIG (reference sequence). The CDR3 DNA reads TGTGCCTGGAGTGTGCGGGACAGGGGAACCTACGAGCAGTACTTC. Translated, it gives CAWSVRDRGTYEQYF.

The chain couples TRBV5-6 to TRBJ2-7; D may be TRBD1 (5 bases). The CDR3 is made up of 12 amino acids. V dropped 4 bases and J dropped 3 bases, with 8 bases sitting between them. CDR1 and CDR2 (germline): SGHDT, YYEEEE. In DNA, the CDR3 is TGTGCCAGCAGCCGCGACAGCTACGAGCAGTACTTC. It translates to CASSRDSYEQYF.